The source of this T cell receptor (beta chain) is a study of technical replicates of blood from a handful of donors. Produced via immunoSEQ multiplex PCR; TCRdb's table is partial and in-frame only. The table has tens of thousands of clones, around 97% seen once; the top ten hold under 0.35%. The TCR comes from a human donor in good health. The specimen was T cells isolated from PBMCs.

The CDR3 nucleotides are TGTGCCAGCAAAGGACTAGCGGGAGGTTCCTACAATGAGCAGTTCTTC. Translation: CASKGLAGGSYNEQFF. This rearrangement joins TRBV27 to TRBJ2-1; TRBD2 matches at 14 bases. This CDR3 is built from 16 residues. The V segment lost 7 bases and the J segment 1 base; nucleotides outside the gene matches: 3. CDR1 and CDR2 from the germline V gene are MNHEY and SMNVEV (reference sequence).